The 17 T cell receptor beta chains listed next were all sequenced from one sample in a study of spatial heterogeneity in lung cancer. Specified time point: blood at routine non-recurrence follow-up after resection. No cells were sorted before sequencing. The whole RNA sequenced was extracted from tumor, nontumor lung or frozen PBMC. TCRdb independently ran MiXCR on the 5' RACE reads; one entry per CDR3 protein. The sample shows 50,000 to 60,000 distinct CDR3 sequences, 6% to 8.5% of them seen only once. This sample comprised PBMCs, obtained at follow-up. All receptors derive from a female donor with early-stage non-small cell lung cancer.

This clonotype was found a few times. The gene calls are TRBV15 and TRBJ1-2; 11 positions agree with TRBD1. Germline V gene data show CDR1 as LNHNV and CDR2 as YYDKDF (reference sequence). V was pared by 4 bases and J by 6 bases, with 1 base of the junction left unmatched. The CDR3 runs 13 residues. Here the CDR3 reads CATSMGQGDGYTF. CDR3 in DNA: TGTGCCACCAGCATGGGACAGGGGGATGGCTACACCTTC. The entire variable domain, with the rest obtained from reference TRBV15 and TRBJ1-2, is as follows: DAMVIQNPRYQVTQFGKPVTLSCSQTLNHNVMYWYQQKSSQAPKLLFHYYDKDFNNEADTPDNFQSRRPNTSFCFLDIRSPGLGDTAMYLCATSMGQGDGYTFGSGTRLTVV.

The chain joins TRBV3-1 to TRBJ1-1; no firm D call. Germline V gene sequence: CDR1 LGHDT, CDR2 YNNKEL (reference sequence). The CDR3 totals 13 residues. V lost 0 bases and J lost 1, with 3 bases in between. The CDR3 spells CASSQEGNTEAFF. DNA of the CDR3: TGTGCCAGCAGCCAAGAGGGGAACACTGAAGCTTTCTTT.

The chain recombines TRBV5-1 with TRBJ1-6; weak D call: TRBD1 (5 bases). Germline lookup yields CDR1 SGHRS and CDR2 YFSETQ. V dropped 1 base and J dropped 6 bases, with 14 bases sitting between them. This CDR3 contains 16 residues. CDR3 loop: CASSLQGESPNSPLHF. CDR3 DNA: TGCGCCAGCAGCTTGCAGGGAGAAAGCCCTAATTCACCCCTCCACTTT.

This clonotype was picked up a small number of times. CDR3: CASSGWTGGYNEQYF. The CDR3 coding sequence is TGTGCCAGCAGTGGTTGGACAGGGGGCTATAACGAGCAGTACTTC. V and J are TRBV25-1 and TRBJ2-7; 11 nucleotides match TRBD1. J was trimmed by 5 bases and V by 4 bases; bases with no gene match: 7. Germline V gene data show CDR1 as MGHDK and CDR2 as SYGVNS. The CDR3 has 15 amino acids.

This clonotype was picked up many times. This chain joins TRBV29-1 and TRBJ1-2, with unresolved D. V was trimmed by 4 bases and J by 3 bases, leaving 9 bases between them. The germline V gene has CDR1 SQVTM and CDR2 ANQGSEA. CDR3 length: 12 amino acids. The CDR3 reads CSVGENHYGYTF. CDR3 nucleotides: TGCAGCGTTGGTGAGAATCACTATGGCTACACCTTC.

The chain combines TRBV19 with TRBJ2-4, with 14 bases aligning to TRBD2. The J segment lost 1 base and the V segment lost 5 bases, leaving 10 bases of the junction unmatched. CDR1 and CDR2 from the germline V gene are LNHDA and SQIVND (reference sequence). The CDR3 has 19 amino acids. The CDR3 reads CASSSTGTSGGTAKNIQYF. For the CDR3, the DNA is TGTGCCAGTAGTTCGACTGGGACTAGCGGGGGAACCGCCAAAAACATTCAGTACTTC.

Many counts were recorded for this clonotype. The chain carries TRBV5-6 and TRBJ2-7, with a possible D match to TRBD1 (5 bases). The V and J ends lost 1 base and 4 bases respectively, with 6 bases between them. Germline CDR1 is SGHDT and CDR2 is YYEEEE. The CDR3 runs 12 residues. The DNA of the CDR3 is TGTGCCAGCAGCTTGCCAGGGTACGAGCAGTACTTC. Its protein is CASSLPGYEQYF.

The chain recombines TRBV5-4 with TRBJ2-7; TRBD1 is a possible D gene (6 bases). The CDR3 contains 14 residues. Germline CDR1 is SGHNT and CDR2 is YYREEE (reference sequence). The V end lost 0 bases, the J end lost 4 bases, and 11 bases lay between the germline ends. The CDR3 here is CASSLADRYYEQYF. In nucleotides, the CDR3 is TGTGCCAGCAGCTTGGCCGACAGGTATTACGAGCAGTACTTC.

This clonotype was picked up a small number of times. The rearrangement links TRBV7-2 to TRBJ1-1; a weak D match, TRBD1 (5 bases). V lost 8 bases to trimming and J lost 7 bases, with 11 bases between them. CDR1 is SGHTA and CDR2 is FQGNSA in the germline V gene. The CDR3 totals 11 residues. The CDR3 region has the DNA TGTGCCAGCCAACGGGACGGTGAAGCTTTCTTT. It codes for CASQRDGEAFF.

This clonotype was observed at least ten times. The chain employs TRBV5-1 and TRBJ2-1; D not certain. The germline gives CDR1 SGHRS, CDR2 YFSETQ. Trimming cost V 0 bases and J 6 bases, with 10 bases left between them. The CDR3 sequence is 14 residues long. CDR3 residues: CASSLASLGNEQFF. The CDR3 DNA follows: TGCGCCAGCAGCTTGGCCTCGCTAGGCAATGAGCAGTTCTTC.

In this sample, this clonotype turned up a few times. The chain links TRBV18 to TRBJ1-4; 9 positions agree with TRBD1. Trimming removed 3 bases from V and 7 bases from J; junction bases left unmatched: 6. The V gene's germline CDR1 is KGHSH and CDR2 LQKENI. This CDR3 is 15 amino acids long. CDR3 residues: CASSPGQGISEKLFF. Written as DNA, the CDR3 is TGTGCCAGCTCACCGGGACAGGGAATTAGTGAAAAACTGTTTTTT. Based on the CDR3 plus reference TRBV18 and TRBJ1-4, the full variable domain is NAGVMQNPRHLVRRRGQEARLRCSPMKGHSHVYWYRQLPEEGLKFMVYLQKENIIDESGMPKERFSAEFPKEGPSILRIQQVVRGDSAAYFCASSPGQGISEKLFFGSGTQLSVL.

A word on this clonotype: Since a much larger clone is just one base distant, this may be a read error. The J gene is TRBJ2-7, the V gene TRBV4-3; unclear D gene. Germline loops: CDR1 LGHNA, CDR2 YSLEER. The CDR3 contains 14 residues. Trimming shortened V by 0 bases and J by 7 bases, and 13 bases separated the two germline ends. The CDR3 here is CASSQEYVSLEQYF. In nucleotides, the CDR3 is TGCGCCAGCAGCCAAGAATACGTCAGCTTGGAGCAGTACTTC.

This clonotype was recorded many times. The chain uses TRBV20-1 and TRBJ2-1; D remains unclear. The V end was cut by 3 bases, the J end by 6 bases, with 15 bases between. The CDR3 has 14 residues. Germline V CDR1 and CDR2: DFQATT, SNEGSKA (reference sequence). The CDR3 sequence is CSASTVGSANEQFF. The CDR3 DNA sequence: TGCAGTGCTAGCACCGTCGGCTCCGCCAATGAGCAGTTCTTC.

The table lists this clonotype with many counts. This sequence joins TRBV5-1 and TRBJ2-7; D assignment may be TRBD1 or TRBD2 (5 bases each). Trimming removed 2 bases at V and 0 bases at J, with 6 bases between. The CDR3 contains 13 residues. Germline loops: CDR1 SGHRS, CDR2 YFSETQ. The CDR3 spells CASSFGTSYEQYF. The DNA of the CDR3 is TGCGCCAGCAGCTTCGGGACCTCCTACGAGCAGTACTTC.

This clonotype has a count of ten or more. The chain links TRBV7-9 to TRBJ2-5; no clear D gene. The CDR3 has 13 amino acids. V was cut by 2 bases and J by 2 bases, with 6 bases left in between. CDR1 is SEHNR and CDR2 is FQNEAQ in the germline V gene (reference sequence). The CDR3 bases are TGTGCCAGCAGCTTAACGACTCAAGAGACCCAGTACTTC. It yields the protein CASSLTTQETQYF.

This clonotype was counted at least ten times. A junction end diverges from the germline sequence, so it may reflect a read error. V usage is TRBV7-2 and J usage is TRBJ2-3, with 16 bases lining up with TRBD2. The length of the CDR3 is 15 residues. Germline V gives CDR1 SGHTA, CDR2 FQGNSA. CDR3 in amino acids: CASSFFGTSGGVFDF. CDR3 bases: TGTGCCAGCAGCTTTTTTGGGACTAGCGGGGGGGTATTTGATTTT.

This clonotype was detected many times. This chain links TRBV12-3 or TRBV12-4 with TRBJ1-1; D ambiguous. This CDR3 has 13 residues. Trimming left V 6 bases short and J 0 bases short, with 8 bases between. CDR3: CASRVQMNTEAFF. The CDR3 DNA reads as TGTGCCAGCAGGGTGCAAATGAACACTGAAGCTTTCTTT.